These 2 T cell receptor beta chains share one sample of origin, sequenced in a study of blood T cell repertoires in COVID-19. The table came from immunoSEQ multiplex PCR; TCRdb's copy has only in-frame clones and leaves some out. The table includes 310,000 or so clones, around nine tenths detected once. Material: peripheral blood. Source of these receptors: a man between 70 and 80 years old with acute or convalescent COVID-19.

This chain joins TRBV9 and TRBJ1-6, with D tentatively TRBD1 (5 bases). The CDR3 runs 15 residues. Germline V CDR1 and CDR2: SGDLS, YYNGEE. V lost 0 bases to trimming and J lost 8 bases, with 12 bases between them. CDR3 amino acids: CASSVDQGTDSPLHF. CDR3 nucleotides: TGTGCCAGCAGCGTAGATCAGGGTACGGATTCACCCCTCCACTTT.

The chain couples TRBV7-9 to TRBJ1-6, with 9 nucleotides matching TRBD1. The CDR3 loop spans 14 amino acids. Germline assignment: CDR1 SEHNR and CDR2 FQNEAQ (reference sequence). V shed 5 bases and J 8 bases; nucleotides not matched to a gene: 4. This chain's CDR3 is CASSPGQGHSPLHF. In DNA, the CDR3 is TGTGCCAGCAGCCCGGGACAGGGACATTCACCCCTCCACTTT.